What follows are 9 T cell receptor beta chains derived from one specimen sequenced in a study of CD8+CD57+ T cells in acquired aplastic anemia (dated by TCRdb to 2016 to 2018). Sequenced on an Illumina HiSeq 2000. Genomic DNA was used as template for profiling of TCR beta VDJ combinations and CDR3 sequences. The public sequencing data were trimmed at Q25 with fastp and processed into clonotypes with MiXCR by TCRdb, which kept only in-frame beta chains. Merged by CDR3 protein, the rows form single entries marked with the most common genes and DNA. Recorded for this sample are about 160,000 distinct CDR3 sequences; around 48% of them occurred a single time. Approximately 2.8% of the sample comes from the top ten. Expansion of CD8+CD57+ cells had been shown by flow cytometry in the patients chosen for sequencing. Sequencing was carried out using sorted CD4+, CD8+, or CD8+CD57+ T cells (not recorded which) from PBMCs. These receptors originate from a human donor with aplastic anemia.

CDR3 DNA sequence: TGTGCCACCAGCAGCTTACGGGGGGCGGACTACGAGCAGTACTTC. Translating gives CATSSLRGADYEQYF. J is TRBJ2-7 and V is TRBV15; D perhaps matches TRBD2 (7 bases). There are 15 residues in the CDR3. Trimming pared 3 bases from V and 3 bases from J, leaving 15 bases between. Germline CDR1 and CDR2: LNHNV and YYDKDF (reference sequence).

The genes are TRBV10-3 and TRBJ2-2; 13 nucleotides align to TRBD2. The length of the CDR3 is 16 residues. CDR1 and CDR2 from the germline V gene are ENHRY and SYGVKD. V trimming: 8 bases; J trimming: 2 bases; junction bases outside the gene matches: 5. The CDR3 DNA follows: TGTGCCATCCGTCGACTAGCGGGAGGTAACACCGGGGAGCTGTTTTTT. It is translated as CAIRRLAGGNTGELFF.

This clonotype was observed at least ten times. The rearrangement links TRBV2 to TRBJ2-7; 9 bases map to TRBD2. Germline V gene lookup returns CDR1 SNHLY and CDR2 FYNNEI. CDR3 length: 14 amino acids. Trimming took 4 bases from V and 3 from J; bases not matched to a gene: 4. The CDR3 region is CASSAGGGGYEQYF. The DNA of the CDR3 is TGTGCCAGCAGTGCCGGCGGGGGGGGCTACGAGCAGTACTTC.

V usage is TRBV11-1 and J usage is TRBJ2-1; TRBD2 might be the D (6 bases). CDR3 length: 14 amino acids. Germline V gene sequence: CDR1 SGHAT, CDR2 FQDESV (reference sequence). V gave up 2 bases and J gave up 7 bases, with 12 bases separating them. The CDR3: CASSLLATENEQFF. The CDR3 DNA reads as TGTGCCAGCAGCTTACTAGCGACTGAAAATGAGCAGTTCTTC.

The gene calls are TRBV2 and TRBJ2-7; D tentatively fits TRBD1 or TRBD2 (5 bases each). The CDR3 has 14 amino acids. Per germline, CDR1 SNHLY and CDR2 FYNNEI. Trimming pared 7 bases from V and 2 bases from J, leaving 15 bases between. CDR3 protein: CASIPAGTTYEQYF. CDR3 nucleotide sequence: TGTGCCAGCATCCCAGCCGGGACGACCTACGAGCAGTACTTC.

This clonotype was observed a few times. The rearrangement links TRBV29-1 to TRBJ2-1; no clear D gene. The CDR3 contains 15 residues. Looked up from germline, CDR1 is SQVTM and CDR2 is ANQGSEA. Between the trimmed V and J ends, which lost 4 bases and 8 bases, there was a span of 21 bases. CDR3 protein: CSVGFLSSLGDEQFF. The CDR3 DNA reads TGCAGCGTTGGTTTTCTCTCCTCCTTAGGCGATGAGCAGTTCTTC.

This clonotype showed up many times. V and J are TRBV5-1 and TRBJ2-2; 7 nucleotides align to TRBD2. The trim removed 2 bases at V and 5 bases at J, leaving 6 bases unmatched. CDR3 length equals 15 residues. CDR1 SGHRS and CDR2 YFSETQ come from the germline V gene. The CDR3 region is CASSLPGGGTGELFF. As DNA, the CDR3 is TGCGCCAGCAGCTTACCGGGAGGTGGGACCGGGGAGCTGTTTTTT.

The J gene is TRBJ2-2, the V gene TRBV5-4; D might be TRBD1 (6 bases). Germline values: CDR1 SGHNT, CDR2 YYREEE (reference sequence). The CDR3 is made up of 15 amino acids. V shed 2 bases and J shed 3 bases, with 11 bases lying between them. DNA of the CDR3: TGTGCCAGCAGCTTACAGGGTTGGGACACCGGGGAGCTGTTTTTT. Translated, it gives CASSLQGWDTGELFF.

This clonotype was detected many times. The V and J genes are TRBV10-3 and TRBJ2-3, with unresolved D. The CDR3 is 13 amino acids. The V end lost 4 bases, the J end lost 1 base, and 6 bases lay between the germline ends. CDR1 and CDR2 (germline): ENHRY, SYGVKD. CDR3 residues: CAISGLGTDTQYF. The CDR3 DNA is TGTGCCATCAGTGGGCTGGGCACAGATACGCAGTATTTT.